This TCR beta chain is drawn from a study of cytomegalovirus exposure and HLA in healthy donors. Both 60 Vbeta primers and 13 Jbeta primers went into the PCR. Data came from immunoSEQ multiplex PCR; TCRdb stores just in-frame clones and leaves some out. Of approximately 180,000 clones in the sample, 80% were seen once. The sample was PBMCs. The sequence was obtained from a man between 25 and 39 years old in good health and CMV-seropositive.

The CDR3 DNA is TGCGCCAGCAGCCAAGGCTTAAGGGCCAGAGGGTCCTACGAGCAGTACTTC. It encodes CASSQGLRARGSYEQYF. J is TRBJ2-7 and V is TRBV4-1; a possible D gene is TRBD2 (5 bases). CDR1 and CDR2 from the germline V gene are MGHRA and YSYEKL. There are 17 residues in the CDR3. Trimming left V 1 base short and J 1 base short, with 17 bases between.